A selection of T cell receptor beta chains follows, all from one sample in a study of regulatory T cells in long-lasting Graves disease. TCRdb used MiXCR to reprocess the multiplex PCR reads, holding one entry per CDR3 protein. Of under 450,000 distinct CDR3 sequences listed, more than 20% were seen once; the top ten hold approximately 27%. Source: peripheral blood mononuclear cells (PBMCs), taken when the disease was refractory, from a patient treated with antithyroid drugs. All receptors derive from a middle-aged woman with Graves disease. Each CDR3 is given with its conserved first and last residue. Fields, in order: CDR3 DNA, CDR3 protein, D gene, J gene, V gene, clone size. The D gene is left open where the match is weak. Part of the rows lack a size; the others show once, few, many or a class for expanded clones.

CDR3nt: TGTGCCAGCAGCCAATCCTCACCAGCTTATAGCAATCAGCCCCAGCATTTT; CDR3aa: CASSQSSPAYSNQPQHF; d_gene: -; j_gene: TRBJ1-5; v_gene: TRBV4-2; abundance: -
CDR3nt: TGTGCCAGCAGCCGACGACTGCCATACGAGCAGTACTTC; CDR3aa: CASSRRLPYEQYF; d_gene: -; j_gene: TRBJ2-7; v_gene: TRBV6-1; abundance: -
CDR3nt: TGTGCCACCAAAGAAGTAAATAATTCACCCCTCCACTTT; CDR3aa: CATKEVNNSPLHF; d_gene: -; j_gene: TRBJ1-6; v_gene: TRBV19; abundance: -
CDR3nt: TGCAGTGCCCCCCCCGGACAGGGTCGCGACGAGCAGTACTTC; CDR3aa: CSAPPGQGRDEQYF; d_gene: TRBD1; j_gene: TRBJ2-7; v_gene: TRBV20-1; abundance: many
CDR3nt: TGTGCCAGCAGCGCGCGGGACTTCCCGACACCCCTCCACTTT; CDR3aa: CASSARDFPTPLHF; d_gene: -; j_gene: TRBJ1-6; v_gene: TRBV7-9; abundance: many
CDR3nt: TGTGCCAGTAGTCTCCAAATGAATCAGCCCCAGCATTTT; CDR3aa: CASSLQMNQPQHF; d_gene: -; j_gene: TRBJ1-5; v_gene: TRBV19; abundance: -
CDR3nt: TGCGCCAGCAGGCGTTGGGGGGGAAGGTTCCAAGAGACCCAGTACTTC; CDR3aa: CASRRWGGRFQETQYF; d_gene: TRBD2; j_gene: TRBJ2-5; v_gene: TRBV10-2; abundance: few
CDR3nt: TGTGCCAGCAGCTCTGTGGTACTAGCGGCGTACCAAGAGACCCAGTACTTC; CDR3aa: CASSSVVLAAYQETQYF; d_gene: TRBD2; j_gene: TRBJ2-5; v_gene: TRBV7-4; abundance: many
CDR3nt: TGCAGCGTTGAGTCTACTGGAAACACCATATATTTT; CDR3aa: CSVESTGNTIYF; d_gene: -; j_gene: TRBJ1-3; v_gene: TRBV29-1; abundance: few
CDR3nt: TGTGCCACCAGCAGAGCCAGGACAGCCTACGAGCAGTACTTC; CDR3aa: CATSRARTAYEQYF; d_gene: -; j_gene: TRBJ2-7; v_gene: TRBV15; abundance: many
CDR3nt: TGCAGCGTCGTCCTAACCGGGACAGGGATACGTCAGCCCCAGCATTTT; CDR3aa: CSVVLTGTGIRQPQHF; d_gene: TRBD1; j_gene: TRBJ1-5; v_gene: TRBV29-1; abundance: many
CDR3nt: TGCGCCAGCAGCTTAGGGGCATATGAAAAACTGTTTTTT; CDR3aa: CASSLGAYEKLFF; d_gene: -; j_gene: TRBJ1-4; v_gene: TRBV5-1; abundance: few
CDR3nt: TGTGCCAGCAGCCTCCCAGGCTACGCCCAAGAGACCCAGTACTTC; CDR3aa: CASSLPGYAQETQYF; d_gene: -; j_gene: TRBJ2-5; v_gene: TRBV12-3/TRBV12-4; abundance: many
CDR3nt: TGTGCCAGCACTTTCGCTCCCGGGACAGTCGGCACCGGGGAGCTGTTTTTT; CDR3aa: CASTFAPGTVGTGELFF; d_gene: TRBD1; j_gene: TRBJ2-2; v_gene: TRBV7-8; abundance: few
CDR3nt: TGCAGTGCTTCGACAGGTTTGAATCAGCCCCAGCATTTT; CDR3aa: CSASTGLNQPQHF; d_gene: -; j_gene: TRBJ1-5; v_gene: TRBV20-1; abundance: -
CDR3nt: TGTGCCAGCAGCTTTACAGGGGCTGGGGCCAACGTCCTGACTTTC; CDR3aa: CASSFTGAGANVLTF; d_gene: TRBD1; j_gene: TRBJ2-6; v_gene: TRBV11-2; abundance: -
CDR3nt: TGTGCTAGTGGCCTGACATGGAACACTGAAGCTTTCTTT; CDR3aa: CASGLTWNTEAFF; d_gene: -; j_gene: TRBJ1-1; v_gene: TRBV12-5; abundance: many
CDR3nt: TGTGCCAGCATTTCAGGGGGTAACTATGGCTACACCTTC; CDR3aa: CASISGGNYGYTF; d_gene: TRBD1; j_gene: TRBJ1-2; v_gene: TRBV28; abundance: -
CDR3nt: TGTGCCAGCAGTGGGGGGCTTGGCGGGAGGTACGAGCAGTACTTC; CDR3aa: CASSGGLGGRYEQYF; d_gene: TRBD2; j_gene: TRBJ2-7; v_gene: TRBV2; abundance: many
CDR3nt: TGTGCCAGCAGTCTAACGACGACAGGGGTCTATGGCTACACCTTC; CDR3aa: CASSLTTTGVYGYTF; d_gene: TRBD1; j_gene: TRBJ1-2; v_gene: TRBV6-1; abundance: -
CDR3nt: TGTGCCAGTAGTATCTACAGGGGCTACGAGCAGTACTTC; CDR3aa: CASSIYRGYEQYF; d_gene: TRBD1; j_gene: TRBJ2-7; v_gene: TRBV19; abundance: -
CDR3nt: TGTGCCAGCAGTTTAGTTGCGGACGGCTCCTACGAGCAGTACTTC; CDR3aa: CASSLVADGSYEQYF; d_gene: -; j_gene: TRBJ2-7; v_gene: TRBV27; abundance: many
CDR3nt: TGTGCCAGCAGTTTGGGACTAGCGGGAGTTAGGGAGCAGTACTTC; CDR3aa: CASSLGLAGVREQYF; d_gene: TRBD2; j_gene: TRBJ2-7; v_gene: TRBV28; abundance: many
CDR3nt: TGCAGTGCTCATGGAACTAGCGGGAGAGAGAGGGCCGGGGAGCTGTTTTTT; CDR3aa: CSAHGTSGRERAGELFF; d_gene: TRBD2; j_gene: TRBJ2-2; v_gene: TRBV20-1; abundance: -
CDR3nt: TGTGCCAGCAGCCGTGACGGACAGCTCCCCTACGAGCAGTACTTC; CDR3aa: CASSRDGQLPYEQYF; d_gene: -; j_gene: TRBJ2-7; v_gene: TRBV5-8; abundance: few
CDR3nt: TGTGCCAGCAAACCCTGGGGGGAATCGACAACTAATGAAAAACTGTTTTTT; CDR3aa: CASKPWGESTTNEKLFF; d_gene: -; j_gene: TRBJ1-4; v_gene: TRBV6-1; abundance: many
CDR3nt: TGCAGTGCTAGAGACTTCAGGAACAATGAGCAGTTCTTC; CDR3aa: CSARDFRNNEQFF; d_gene: -; j_gene: TRBJ2-1; v_gene: TRBV20-1; abundance: -
CDR3nt: TGTGCCAGCAGTTACGACAGGAACTACGAGCAGTACTTC; CDR3aa: CASSYDRNYEQYF; d_gene: -; j_gene: TRBJ2-7; v_gene: TRBV6-5; abundance: many
CDR3nt: TGTGCCAGCATAGGCGAGGGCTCCACTGAAGCTTTCTTT; CDR3aa: CASIGEGSTEAFF; d_gene: -; j_gene: TRBJ1-1; v_gene: TRBV7-9; abundance: few
CDR3nt: TGTGCCAGCAGTTTACCCGAAAACATTCAGTACTTC; CDR3aa: CASSLPENIQYF; d_gene: -; j_gene: TRBJ2-4; v_gene: TRBV28; abundance: many
CDR3nt: TGTGCCAGCAGTCCAAGACTTCTGGTCGGGGAGCTGTTTTTT; CDR3aa: CASSPRLLVGELFF; d_gene: -; j_gene: TRBJ2-2; v_gene: TRBV27; abundance: -
CDR3nt: TGTGCCAGCAGCTTAGGGCTAGCGAACCTCCCAGAGACCCAGTACTTC; CDR3aa: CASSLGLANLPETQYF; d_gene: -; j_gene: TRBJ2-5; v_gene: TRBV7-9; abundance: many
CDR3nt: TGCGCCAGCGCCGAACGTCCCGAGGAGACCCAGTACTTC; CDR3aa: CASAERPEETQYF; d_gene: -; j_gene: TRBJ2-5; v_gene: TRBV4-1; abundance: -
CDR3nt: TGTGCCAGTACTAGCGCGGGAAGAGGGTCCTACGAGCAGTACTTC; CDR3aa: CASTSAGRGSYEQYF; d_gene: TRBD2; j_gene: TRBJ2-7; v_gene: TRBV28; abundance: many
CDR3nt: TGTGCCACCAGCAGAGTTTTAGAGACCCAGTACTTC; CDR3aa: CATSRVLETQYF; d_gene: -; j_gene: TRBJ2-5; v_gene: TRBV15; abundance: many
CDR3nt: TGTGCCACCAGCGGAAGACAGGGGGCGGCCGGGGAGCTGTTTTTT; CDR3aa: CATSGRQGAAGELFF; d_gene: TRBD1; j_gene: TRBJ2-2; v_gene: TRBV15; abundance: few
CDR3nt: TGTGCCAGCAGTGAAGCTAAAGTCGGGCTTTGGTTGGGCGAGCAGTACTTC; CDR3aa: CASSEAKVGLWLGEQYF; d_gene: -; j_gene: TRBJ2-7; v_gene: TRBV6-1; abundance: -
CDR3nt: TGCAGTGCTGACAGGGGAGGTGAGCAGTTCTTC; CDR3aa: CSADRGGEQFF; d_gene: TRBD1; j_gene: TRBJ2-1; v_gene: TRBV20-1; abundance: few
CDR3nt: TGTGCCACCAGTGACCGGGATAAAGCTTTCTTT; CDR3aa: CATSDRDKAFF; d_gene: -; j_gene: TRBJ1-1; v_gene: TRBV24-1; abundance: many
CDR3nt: TGTGCCAGCAGTTTCTCCGAGTACACTGAAGCTTTCTTT; CDR3aa: CASSFSEYTEAFF; d_gene: -; j_gene: TRBJ1-1; v_gene: TRBV28; abundance: many
CDR3nt: TGTGCCAGCAAGGTCTGGACTGGGGCCAACGTCCTGACTTTC; CDR3aa: CASKVWTGANVLTF; d_gene: -; j_gene: TRBJ2-6; v_gene: TRBV27; abundance: -